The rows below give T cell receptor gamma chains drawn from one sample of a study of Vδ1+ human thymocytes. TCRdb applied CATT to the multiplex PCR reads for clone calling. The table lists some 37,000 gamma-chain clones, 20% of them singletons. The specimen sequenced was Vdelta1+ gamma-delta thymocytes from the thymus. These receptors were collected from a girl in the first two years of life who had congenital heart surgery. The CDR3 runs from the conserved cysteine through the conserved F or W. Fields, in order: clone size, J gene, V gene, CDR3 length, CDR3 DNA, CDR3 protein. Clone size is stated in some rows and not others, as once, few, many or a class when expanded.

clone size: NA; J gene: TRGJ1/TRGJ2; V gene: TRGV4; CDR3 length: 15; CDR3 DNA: TGTGCCACCTGGGACTTTGAGGGGGTCGCAACTAAGAAACTCTTT; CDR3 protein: CATWDFEGVATKKLF
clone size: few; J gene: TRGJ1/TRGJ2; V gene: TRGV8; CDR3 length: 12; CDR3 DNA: TGTGCCACCTGGGATAAACTTCGTGGGAAACTCTTT; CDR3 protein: CATWDKLRGKLF
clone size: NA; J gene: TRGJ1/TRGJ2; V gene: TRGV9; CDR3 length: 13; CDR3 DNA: TGTGCCTTGTGGGAGCCTCTGAGTTATAAGAAACTCTTT; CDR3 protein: CALWEPLSYKKLF
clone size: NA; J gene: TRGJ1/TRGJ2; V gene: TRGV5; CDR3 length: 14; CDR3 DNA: TGTGCCACCTTGGACAGGCAGAATTATTATAAGAAACTCTTT; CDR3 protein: CATLDRQNYYKKLF
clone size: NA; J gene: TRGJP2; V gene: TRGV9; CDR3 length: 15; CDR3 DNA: TGTGCCTTGTGGGAGGTGCAGGGTCTGGATTGGATCAAGACGTTT; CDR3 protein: CALWEVQGLDWIKTF
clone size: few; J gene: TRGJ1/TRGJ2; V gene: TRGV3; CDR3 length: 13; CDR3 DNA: TGTGCCACCTGGGACAGATTGTGGATAAAGAAACTCTTT; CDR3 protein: CATWDRLWIKKLF
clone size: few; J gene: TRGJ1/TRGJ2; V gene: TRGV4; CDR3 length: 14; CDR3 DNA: TGTGCCACCTGGGATGGGCGTATTCTTTATAAGAAACTCTTT; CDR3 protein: CATWDGRILYKKLF
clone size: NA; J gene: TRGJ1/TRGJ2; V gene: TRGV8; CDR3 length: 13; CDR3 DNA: TGTGCCACCTGGGACCCTCGCCGTTATAAGAAACTCTTT; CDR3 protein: CATWDPRRYKKLF
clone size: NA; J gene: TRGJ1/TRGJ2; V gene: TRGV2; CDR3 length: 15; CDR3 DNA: TGTGCCACCTGGGACAGGCCGGACGTTTATTATAAGAAACTCTTT; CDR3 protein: CATWDRPDVYYKKLF
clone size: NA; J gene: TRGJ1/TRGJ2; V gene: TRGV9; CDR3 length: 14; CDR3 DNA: TGTGCCTTGTGGGAGTCTTTTGATTATTATAAGAAACTCTTT; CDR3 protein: CALWESFDYYKKLF
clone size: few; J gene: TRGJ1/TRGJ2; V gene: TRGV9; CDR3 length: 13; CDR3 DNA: TGTGCCTTGTGGGAGGGGTGGAATTATAAGAAACTCTTT; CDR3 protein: CALWEGWNYKKLF
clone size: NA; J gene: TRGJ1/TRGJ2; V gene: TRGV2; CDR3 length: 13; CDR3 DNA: TGTGCCACCTGGGACGAAGGGTCTTATAAGAAACTCTTT; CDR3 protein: CATWDEGSYKKLF
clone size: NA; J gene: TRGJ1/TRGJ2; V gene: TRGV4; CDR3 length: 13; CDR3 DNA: TGTGCCACCTGGGATGGAATTGGTTATAAGAAACTCTTT; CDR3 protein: CATWDGIGYKKLF
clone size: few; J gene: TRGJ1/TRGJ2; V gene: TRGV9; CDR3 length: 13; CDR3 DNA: TGTGCCTTGTGGGAGGTACAGAGTTATAAGAAACTCTTT; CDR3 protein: CALWEVQSYKKLF
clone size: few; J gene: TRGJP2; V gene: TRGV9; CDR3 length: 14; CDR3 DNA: TGTGCCTTGTGGGATGGTCGGAGTGATTGGATCAAGACGTTT; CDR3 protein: CALWDGRSDWIKTF
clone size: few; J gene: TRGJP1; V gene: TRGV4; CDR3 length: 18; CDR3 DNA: TGTGCCACCTGGATCCTCCCCGGGGGACCGACCACTGGTTGGTTCAAGATATTT; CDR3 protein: CATWILPGGPTTGWFKIF
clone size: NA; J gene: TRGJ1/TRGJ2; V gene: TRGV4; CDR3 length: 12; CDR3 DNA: TGTGCCACCTGGGATGGGACCTTAAAGAAACTCTTT; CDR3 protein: CATWDGTLKKLF
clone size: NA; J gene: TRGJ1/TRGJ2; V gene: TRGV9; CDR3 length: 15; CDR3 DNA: TGTGCCTTGTGGGAGGTGGAGAAGGATTATTATAAGAAACTCTTT; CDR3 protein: CALWEVEKDYYKKLF
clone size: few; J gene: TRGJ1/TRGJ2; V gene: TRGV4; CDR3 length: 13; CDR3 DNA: TGTGCCACCTGGGACGGCGGGGATTATAAGAAACTCTTT; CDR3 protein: CATWDGGDYKKLF
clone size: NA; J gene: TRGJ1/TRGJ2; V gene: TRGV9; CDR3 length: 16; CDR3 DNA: TGTGCCTTGTGGGAGGTGCAGCGAGTAAGAAATAGTAAGAAACTCTTT; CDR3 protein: CALWEVQRVRNSKKLF
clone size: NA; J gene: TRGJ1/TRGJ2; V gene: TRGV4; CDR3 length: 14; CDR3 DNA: TGTGCCACCTGGGACCCCATAAATTATTATAAGAAACTCTTT; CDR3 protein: CATWDPINYYKKLF
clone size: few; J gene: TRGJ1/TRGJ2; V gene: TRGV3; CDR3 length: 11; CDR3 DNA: TGTGCCACCTGGGACGATTTGACGAAACTCTTT; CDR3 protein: CATWDDLTKLF
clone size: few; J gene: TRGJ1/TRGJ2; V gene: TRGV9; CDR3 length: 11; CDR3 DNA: TGTGCCTTGTGGGAAGGGGTTGAGAAACTCTTT; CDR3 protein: CALWEGVEKLF
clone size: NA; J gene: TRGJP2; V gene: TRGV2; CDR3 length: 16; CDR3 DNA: TGTGCCACCTGGGACGAGGGATATAGTAGTGATTGGATCAAGACGTTT; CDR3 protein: CATWDEGYSSDWIKTF
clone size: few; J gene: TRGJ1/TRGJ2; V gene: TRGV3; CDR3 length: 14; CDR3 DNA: TGTGCCACCTGGGGCTTCCCGAATTATTATAAGAAACTCTTT; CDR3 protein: CATWGFPNYYKKLF
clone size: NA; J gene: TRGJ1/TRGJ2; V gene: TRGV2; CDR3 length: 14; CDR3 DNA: TGTGCCACCTGGGACAAGAGTGGTTATTATAAGAAACTCTTT; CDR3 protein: CATWDKSGYYKKLF
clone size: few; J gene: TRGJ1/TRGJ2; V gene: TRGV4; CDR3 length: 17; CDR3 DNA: TGTGCCACCTGGGATGGTCCACCCCCTTCCAGTCCTTATAAGAAACTCTTT; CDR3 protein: CATWDGPPPSSPYKKLF
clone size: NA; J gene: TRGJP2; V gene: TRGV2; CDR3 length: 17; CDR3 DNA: TGTGCCACCTGGGACGGGCCGTCCTTAGACAGTGATTGGATCAAGACGTTT; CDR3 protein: CATWDGPSLDSDWIKTF
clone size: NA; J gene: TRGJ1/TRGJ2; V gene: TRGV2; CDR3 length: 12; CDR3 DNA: TGTGCCACCTGGGACGGGCCTGAGGGGAAACTCTTT; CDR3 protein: CATWDGPEGKLF
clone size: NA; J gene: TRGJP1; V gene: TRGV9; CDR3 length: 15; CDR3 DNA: TGTGCCTTGTGGGAGGCTGATACCACTGGTTGGTTCAAGATATTT; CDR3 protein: CALWEADTTGWFKIF